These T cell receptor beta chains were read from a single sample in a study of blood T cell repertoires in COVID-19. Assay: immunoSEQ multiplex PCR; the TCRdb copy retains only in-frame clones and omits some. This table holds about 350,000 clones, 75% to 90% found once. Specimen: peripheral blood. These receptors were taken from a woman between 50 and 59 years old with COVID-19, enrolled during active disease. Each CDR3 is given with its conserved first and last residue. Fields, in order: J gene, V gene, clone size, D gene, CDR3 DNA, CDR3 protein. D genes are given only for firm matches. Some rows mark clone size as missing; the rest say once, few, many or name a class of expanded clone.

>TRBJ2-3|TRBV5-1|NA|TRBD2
TGCGCCAGCAGCAGCGCCGGGACTACCGGGGAGGATACGCAGTATTTT
CASSSAGTTGEDTQYF
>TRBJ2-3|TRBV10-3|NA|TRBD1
TGTGCCATCAGTCGGGACAGGGGGCTGGATACGCAGTATTTT
CAISRDRGLDTQYF
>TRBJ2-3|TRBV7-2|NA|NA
TGTGCCAGCAGCTCTATCGGGCCAGCGGCCCTCACAGATACGCAGTATTTT
CASSSIGPAALTDTQYF
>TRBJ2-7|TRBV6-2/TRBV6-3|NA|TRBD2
TGTGCCAGCAGTAGACTAGCGGGAGGCCCCCGGTCCTACGAGCAGTACTTC
CASSRLAGGPRSYEQYF
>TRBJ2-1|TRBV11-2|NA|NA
TGTGCCAGCAGCGGGGGGTCCTACAATGAGCAGTTCTTC
CASSGGSYNEQFF
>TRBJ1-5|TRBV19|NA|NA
TGTGCCAGTAGAGGGGGAAGCAATCAGCCCCAGCATTTT
CASRGGSNQPQHF
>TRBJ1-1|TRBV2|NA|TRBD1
TGTGCCAGCAAGGACAGGTCCTACACTGAAGCTTTCTTT
CASKDRSYTEAFF
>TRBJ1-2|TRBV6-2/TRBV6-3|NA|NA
TGTGCCAGCAGTTACTCCAGGCCCCTCCATGGCTACACCTTC
CASSYSRPLHGYTF
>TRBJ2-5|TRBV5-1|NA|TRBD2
TGCGCCAGCACTCTAGCGGGAGGAGGGGGACAAGAGACCCAGTACTTC
CASTLAGGGGQETQYF
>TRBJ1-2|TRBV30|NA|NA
TGTGCCTGGACCCCGCACGGTACCTATGGCTACACCTTC
CAWTPHGTYGYTF
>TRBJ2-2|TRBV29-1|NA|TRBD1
TGCAGCGTTGTTATCAACAGGGGAACCGGGGAGCTGTTTTTT
CSVVINRGTGELFF
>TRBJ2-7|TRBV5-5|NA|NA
TGTGCCAGCATCCGCCAGATGGGCGCCTACGAGCAGTACTTC
CASIRQMGAYEQYF
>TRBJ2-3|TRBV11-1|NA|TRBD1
TGTGCCAGCAGCTTAGACAGGGGCTTTACCACAGATACGCAGTATTTT
CASSLDRGFTTDTQYF
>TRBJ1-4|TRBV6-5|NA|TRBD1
TGTGCCAGCAGGAGGAACAGGGGGAATGAAAAACTGTTTTTT
CASRRNRGNEKLFF
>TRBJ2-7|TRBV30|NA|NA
TGTGCCTGGAGTGTTGGCTCAGTCCCCTCCTACGAGCAGTACTTC
CAWSVGSVPSYEQYF
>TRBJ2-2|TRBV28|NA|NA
TGTGCCAGCACCGAAGGAGTCCCGACAGGCGGGGAGCTGTTTTTT
CASTEGVPTGGELFF
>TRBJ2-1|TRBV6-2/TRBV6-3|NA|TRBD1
TGTGCCAGCAGTTACTCGAGGAGCCTACCAGGGGGCCAGCAGTTCTTC
CASSYSRSLPGGQQFF
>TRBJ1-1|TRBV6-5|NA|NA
TGTGCCAGCAGTTACTCGAGGACAGCCACCTACACTGAAGCTTTCTTT
CASSYSRTATYTEAFF
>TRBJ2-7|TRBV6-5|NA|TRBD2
TGTGCCAGCATTTTTAGCGGGAGCTCCTACGAGCAGTACTTC
CASIFSGSSYEQYF
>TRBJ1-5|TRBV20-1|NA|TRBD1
TGCAGTGCTAGTAGGCAGGGGGATCAGCCCCAGCATTTT
CSASRQGDQPQHF
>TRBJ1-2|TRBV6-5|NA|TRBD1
TGTGCCAGCAGCGGCTCCGACAGGGGCGACTATGGCTACACCTTC
CASSGSDRGDYGYTF
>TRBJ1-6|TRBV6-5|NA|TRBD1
TGTGCCAGCAGGACAGGGGGCAGGGGGTCACCCCTCCACTTT
CASRTGGRGSPLHF
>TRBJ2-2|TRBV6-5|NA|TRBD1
TGTGCCAGCAGTTACCACAGGGGGCACAGCACCGGGGAGCTGTTTTTT
CASSYHRGHSTGELFF
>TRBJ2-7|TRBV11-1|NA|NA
TGTGCCAGCAGCTTACAACTGGAGCAGTACTTC
CASSLQLEQYF
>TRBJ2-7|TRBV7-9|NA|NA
TGTGCCAGCATCCTTTCAGGGCGTGGAGACTACGAGCAGTACTTC
CASILSGRGDYEQYF
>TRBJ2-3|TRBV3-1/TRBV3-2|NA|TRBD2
TGTGCCAGCAGCCAACCTAGCGGGAGGGGGGATACGCAGTATTTT
CASSQPSGRGDTQYF
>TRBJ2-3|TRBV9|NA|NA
TGTGCCAGCAGCGGGGGGGATCCTCGGAGCGCAGATACGCAGTATTTT
CASSGGDPRSADTQYF
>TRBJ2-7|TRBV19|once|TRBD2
TGTGCCAGTAGCCCGGGACTAGCGGGAAACGAGCAGTACTTC
CASSPGLAGNEQYF
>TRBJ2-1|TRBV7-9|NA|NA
TGTGCCAGCAGCTCCGGACAGAGCTCCTACAATGAGCAGTTCTTC
CASSSGQSSYNEQFF
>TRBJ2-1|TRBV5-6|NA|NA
TGTGCCAGCAGCAGAGGTGCCGCGAGGAATGAGCAGTTCTTC
CASSRGAARNEQFF
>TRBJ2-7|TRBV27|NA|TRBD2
TGTGCCAGCAGTTTGAGGACTAGCGGGAGGCTTTCCTACGAGCAGTACTTC
CASSLRTSGRLSYEQYF
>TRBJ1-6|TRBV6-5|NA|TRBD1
TGTGCCAGCTCCGGACAGGAAAATTCACCCCTCCACTTT
CASSGQENSPLHF
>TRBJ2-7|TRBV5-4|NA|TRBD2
TGTGCCAGCAGCCCGGGGACTAGCGGGAGGACCTCCTACGAGCAGTACTTC
CASSPGTSGRTSYEQYF
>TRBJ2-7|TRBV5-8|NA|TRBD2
TGTGCCAGCAGCTTTTTAGCGGGAGGGCCCCTGAGAGTCATCAACGAGCAGTACTTC
CASSFLAGGPLRVINEQYF
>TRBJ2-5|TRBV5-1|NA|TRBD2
TGCGCCAGCACCGACCCGGGGGGGTACCAAGAGACCCAGTACTTC
CASTDPGGYQETQYF
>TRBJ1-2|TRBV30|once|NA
TGTGCCTGGAGTCCGCAGGGTGCCTATGGCTACACCTTC
CAWSPQGAYGYTF
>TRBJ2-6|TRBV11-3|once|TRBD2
TGTGCCAGCAGCTTAGGAGGGACTAGCGGGAGGAGGGCCAACGTCCTGACTTTC
CASSLGGTSGRRANVLTF
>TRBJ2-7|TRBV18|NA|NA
TGTGCCAGCTCACCACTAAAGGATGAGGGCGAGTTATCTTTC
CASSPLKDEGELSF
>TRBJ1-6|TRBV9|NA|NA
TGTGCCAGCAGCGCCCAGGTCAATCGGAATAATTCACCCCTCCACTTT
CASSAQVNRNNSPLHF
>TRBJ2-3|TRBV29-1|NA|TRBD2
TGCAGCGTTGAATTGAGGAGCGGGAGACCGGATACGCAGTATTTT
CSVELRSGRPDTQYF
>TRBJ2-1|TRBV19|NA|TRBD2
TGTGCCTGCGCCCTGACTAGCGGGAGGGGAAATGAGCAGTTCTTC
CACALTSGRGNEQFF
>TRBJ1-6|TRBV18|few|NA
TGTGCCAGCTCACCACCGTCAGGTGAAGGCACACCCCTCCACTTT
CASSPPSGEGTPLHF